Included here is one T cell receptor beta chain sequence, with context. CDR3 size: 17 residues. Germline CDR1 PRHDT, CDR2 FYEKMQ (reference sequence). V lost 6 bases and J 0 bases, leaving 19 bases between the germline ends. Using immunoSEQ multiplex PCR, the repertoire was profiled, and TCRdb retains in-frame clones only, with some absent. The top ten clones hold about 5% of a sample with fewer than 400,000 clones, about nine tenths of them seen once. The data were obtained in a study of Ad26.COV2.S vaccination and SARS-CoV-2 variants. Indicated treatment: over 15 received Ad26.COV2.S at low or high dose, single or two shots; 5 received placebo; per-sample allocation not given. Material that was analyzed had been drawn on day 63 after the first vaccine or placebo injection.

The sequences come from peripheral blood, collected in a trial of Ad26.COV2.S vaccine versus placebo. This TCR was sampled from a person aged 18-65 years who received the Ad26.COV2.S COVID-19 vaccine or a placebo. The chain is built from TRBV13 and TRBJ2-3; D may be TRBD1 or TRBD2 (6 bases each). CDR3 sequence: CASSSPVGGFSTDTQYF. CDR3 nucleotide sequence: TGTGCCAGCAGTTCGCCGGTGGGGGGCTTTAGCACAGATACGCAGTATTTT.